The next 21 T cell receptor beta chains were all read from a single sample in a study of T-cell reconstitution after alpha-beta-depleted transplantation in children. As it was prepared, the TCRbeta library received unique molecular identifiers. TCRdb reprocessed the PCR reads with MiXCR, giving one entry per CDR3 protein. Of fewer than 120,000 distinct CDR3 sequences listed, 9% to 12% were seen once; the top ten hold around 8.5%. Sequencing used PBMCs from the stem cell graft donor, obtained from the stem cell graft. The source is a human donor who donated a stem cell graft to a child with acute lymphoblastic leukemia.

This clonotype was found many times. This sequence joins TRBV20-1 and TRBJ1-3; TRBD1 agrees at 9 bases. The trim removed 3 bases at V and 8 bases at J, leaving 2 bases unmatched. The germline gives CDR1 DFQATT, CDR2 SNEGSKA (reference sequence). CDR3 length: 12 amino acids. CDR3 sequence (DNA): TGCAGTGCTAGCAGGGACAGGGACACCATATATTTT. Translated, it gives CSASRDRDTIYF.

This clonotype was found many times. The chain employs TRBV12-3 or TRBV12-4 and TRBJ2-2; D may be TRBD2 (6 bases). This CDR3 spans 12 amino acids. Trimming pared 8 bases from V and 7 bases from J, leaving 11 bases between. As DNA, the CDR3 is TGTGCCAGCTGGCGCGGGGTCGGGGAGCTGTTTTTT. Translated: CASWRGVGELFF.

The CDR3 nucleotides are TGTGCCAGCAGTTACTCGAAGGGGGCACCCTCGGACTACGAGCAGTACTTC. Translated, it gives CASSYSKGAPSDYEQYF. The chain combines TRBV6-2 or TRBV6-3 with TRBJ2-7, with 7 positions matching TRBD1. The CDR3 runs 17 residues. Unmatched junction bases numbered 11, after V lost 0 bases and J lost 3 bases. Per the germline V gene, CDR1 is MNHEY and CDR2 is SVGEGT.

This clonotype appeared many times. V and J are TRBV30 and TRBJ1-4; possibly TRBD1 for D (5 bases). V was clipped by 0 bases and J by 6 bases, with 17 bases between them. Germline assignment: CDR1 GTSNPN and CDR2 SVGIG (reference sequence). The CDR3 covers 16 residues. CDR3 protein: CAWSVQGSWMDEKLFF. As DNA, the CDR3 is TGTGCCTGGAGTGTCCAGGGATCGTGGATGGATGAAAAACTGTTTTTT.

This clonotype showed up many times. The rearrangement joins TRBV7-9 to TRBJ2-2, with a tentative D call TRBD2 (6 bases). From germline, CDR1 is SEHNR and CDR2 FQNEAQ (reference sequence). The CDR3 runs 17 residues. V lost 1 base, J lost 7 bases, and 19 bases lay in between. The CDR3, as DNA: TGTGCCAGCAGCTTAGATAAAGCGGGTCCGGTTGGCGGGGAGCTGTTTTTT. Translated: CASSLDKAGPVGGELFF.

Many counts were recorded for this clonotype. J is TRBJ2-1 and V is TRBV9; D perhaps matches TRBD2 (7 bases). CDR3 length equals 14 residues. Trimming took off 0 bases at V and 8 bases at J, with 12 bases between the two ends. Germline CDR1 is SGDLS and CDR2 is YYNGEE. The CDR3: CASSVGGGTHEQFF. For the CDR3, the DNA is TGTGCCAGCAGCGTAGGGGGGGGCACCCATGAGCAGTTCTTC.

There are many counts of this clonotype. This rearrangement joins TRBV20-1 to TRBJ1-1, with 9 nucleotides matching TRBD1. CDR3 length: 15 residues. The V segment lost 0 bases and the J segment 2 bases; nucleotides outside the gene matches: 4. Per the germline V gene, CDR1 is DFQATT and CDR2 is SNEGSKA (reference sequence). Written as DNA, the CDR3 is TGCAGTGCTAGAGATCGGGGACAGGGTAACACTGAAGCTTTCTTT. It translates to CSARDRGQGNTEAFF.

At least ten counts were recorded for this clonotype. V and J are TRBV27 and TRBJ2-3, with a tentative D call TRBD2 (7 bases). In germline, CDR1 is MNHEY, CDR2 SMNVEV (reference sequence). V lost 8 bases to trimming and J lost 4 bases, with 19 bases between them. The CDR3 runs to 15 residues. In nucleotides, the CDR3 is TGTGCCAGCGGGGGGAGGGGGGGGACTTCAGATACGCAGTATTTT. Its translation is CASGGRGGTSDTQYF.

At least ten counts were recorded for this clonotype. The chain is built from TRBV29-1 and TRBJ1-2; perhaps TRBD1 as D (6 bases). CDR1 and CDR2 (germline): SQVTM, ANQGSEA. The CDR3 length is 14 residues. V was cut by 2 bases and J by 6 bases, with 16 bases left in between. CDR3 sequence: CSVEPRGLLDGYTF. CDR3 DNA: TGCAGCGTTGAACCCAGGGGCCTCCTTGATGGCTACACCTTC. Filled out from reference TRBV29-1 and TRBJ1-2, the complete variable domain reads SAVISQKPSRDICQRGTSLTIQCQVDSQVTMMFWYRQQPGQSLTLIATANQGSEATYESGFVIDKFPISRPNLTFSTLTVSNMSPEDSSIYLCSVEPRGLLDGYTFGSGTRLTVV.

Concerning this clonotype: A much larger clone sits a single nucleotide away, making a read error possible. The V and J genes are TRBV4-3 and TRBJ2-7, with 8 nucleotides matching TRBD2. The V gene's germline CDR1 is LGHNA and CDR2 YSLEER. This CDR3 is built from 15 residues. CDR3 DNA: TGCGCCAGCAGCCATCAAGCGGGAGAATCCTACGCGCAGTACTTC. This sequence encodes CASSHQAGESYAQYF.

The rearrangement links TRBV2 to TRBJ2-5; 9 bases fit TRBD1. Per germline, CDR1 SNHLY and CDR2 FYNNEI. The CDR3 contains 13 residues. The J segment lost 4 bases and the V segment lost 6 bases, leaving 3 bases of the junction unmatched. The CDR3 loop reads CASSRDRAETQYF. Here the CDR3 DNA reads TGTGCCAGCAGCCGGGACAGGGCAGAGACCCAGTACTTC.

The sample holds many counts of this clonotype. This chain uses TRBV5-1 with TRBJ2-1; D unclear. V lost 0 bases, J lost 7 bases, and 5 bases lay in between. Per the germline V gene, CDR1 is SGHRS and CDR2 is YFSETQ. The CDR3 covers 12 residues. The CDR3, as DNA: TGCGCCAGCAGCTTGGTAAATAATGAGCAGTTCTTC. Residues: CASSLVNNEQFF.

This clonotype was recorded many times. The V and J genes are TRBV20-1 and TRBJ2-1, with 11 bases that match TRBD2. Germline CDR1 is DFQATT and CDR2 is SNEGSKA (reference sequence). The V gene end was trimmed by 3 bases and the J gene end by 5 bases; junction bases not matched to a gene: 6. The CDR3 contains 15 residues. CDR3 sequence (DNA): TGCAGTGCTAGCCCGTTGACTAGCGGGAACAATGAGCAGTTCTTC. Translated: CSASPLTSGNNEQFF.

This clonotype showed up many times. The chain uses TRBV12-3 or TRBV12-4 and TRBJ2-2, with TRBD1 matching over 8 bases. This CDR3 is 14 amino acids long. V was clipped by 2 bases and J by 4 bases; unmatched bases: 0. CDR3 coding DNA: TGTGCCAGCAGTTTACAGGGGGCCACCGGGGAGCTGTTTTTT. This translates into CASSLQGATGELFF.

This clonotype was detected many times. V usage is TRBV7-2 and J usage is TRBJ1-2; 9 positions match TRBD1. Germline V gene data show CDR1 as SGHTA and CDR2 as FQGNSA. J lost 6 bases, V lost 1 base, and 9 bases had no gene match. There are 16 residues in the CDR3. CDR3 nucleotide sequence: TGTGCCAGCAGCTTAGTCTCGGGACAGGGTATCGATGGCTACACCTTC. Translated: CASSLVSGQGIDGYTF.

This clonotype has only a few counts. This may come from a read error, since a much larger clone is one base off. This chain uses TRBV12-3 or TRBV12-4 with TRBJ2-4, with D perhaps TRBD2 (5 bases). Deletions cut 2 bases from V and 12 bases from J, with 17 bases between. This CDR3 comprises 14 residues. CDR3 sequence: CASSLRETGGSQYF. Written as DNA, the CDR3 is TGTGCCAGCAGTTTAAGGGAAACCGGAGGCAGTCAGTACTTC.

This clonotype was recorded at least ten times. V is TRBV10-1 and J is TRBJ2-3; 10 bases line up with TRBD1. From germline, CDR1 is WNHNN and CDR2 SYGVQD (reference sequence). The J segment lost 2 bases and the V segment lost 6 bases, leaving 5 bases of the junction unmatched. The CDR3 spans 15 residues. The CDR3 here is CASSRTGGNTDTQYF. In DNA form, the CDR3 reads TGCGCCAGCAGCCGGACAGGGGGGAACACAGATACGCAGTATTTT.

Comment on this clonotype: Being one base from a much bigger clone, this may be a read error. The chain combines TRBV12-3 or TRBV12-4 with TRBJ2-7; D is possibly TRBD1 (6 bases). This CDR3 contains 11 residues. CDR3 DNA sequence: TGTTCCAGCAGTAAAACAGGGTCACAGTACTTC. Translating gives CSSSKTGSQYF.

This clonotype was detected ten times or more. V gene TRBV7-9 combines with J gene TRBJ2-4; no firm D call. This CDR3 region has 17 residues. V lost 0 bases, J lost 1 base, and 13 bases lay in between. CDR1 is SEHNR and CDR2 is FQNEAQ in the germline V gene (reference sequence). The CDR3 is CASSLASGFGAKNIQYF. The CDR3 DNA sequence: TGTGCCAGCAGCTTAGCCAGTGGATTCGGGGCCAAAAACATTCAGTACTTC.

Ten or more counts support this clonotype. The chain uses TRBV15 and TRBJ2-7; 7 positions agree with TRBD1. The V gene end was trimmed by 0 bases and the J gene end by 2 bases; junction bases not matched to a gene: 13. Germline CDR1 is LNHNV and CDR2 is YYDKDF (reference sequence). This CDR3 region has 18 residues. The CDR3: CATSRDRGRGTPPYEQYF. The CDR3 DNA follows: TGTGCCACCAGCAGAGATCGGGGCAGGGGGACCCCTCCCTACGAGCAGTACTTC. Drawing the rest from reference TRBV15 and TRBJ2-7, the complete variable domain is DAMVIQNPRYQVTQFGKPVTLSCSQTLNHNVMYWYQQKSSQAPKLLFHYYDKDFNNEADTPDNFQSRRPNTSFCFLDIRSPGLGDTAMYLCATSRDRGRGTPPYEQYFGPGTRLTVT.

There are a few counts of this clonotype. This may stem from a read error, because a much larger clone lies one nucleotide away. This chain joins TRBV3-1 and TRBJ2-7, with 8 bases lining up with TRBD2. This CDR3 has 13 amino acids. Germline V lookup: CDR1 LGHDT, CDR2 YNNKEL (reference sequence). The CDR3 loop reads CAISQRGLYEQYF. The CDR3 bases are TGTGCCATCAGCCAGCGGGGGCTTTACGAGCAGTACTTC.